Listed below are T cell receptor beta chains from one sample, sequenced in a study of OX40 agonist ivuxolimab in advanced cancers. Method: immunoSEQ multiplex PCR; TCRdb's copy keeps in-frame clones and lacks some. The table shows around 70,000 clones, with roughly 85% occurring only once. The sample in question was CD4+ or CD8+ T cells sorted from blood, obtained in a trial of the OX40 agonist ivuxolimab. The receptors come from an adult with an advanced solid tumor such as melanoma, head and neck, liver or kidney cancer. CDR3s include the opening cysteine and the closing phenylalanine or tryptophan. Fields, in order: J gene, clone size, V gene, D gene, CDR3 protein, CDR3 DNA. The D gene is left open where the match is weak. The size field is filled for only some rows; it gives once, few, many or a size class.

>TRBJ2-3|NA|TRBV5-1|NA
CASSLELGSTDTQYF
TGCGCCAGCAGCTTGGAGCTGGGGAGCACAGATACGCAGTATTTT
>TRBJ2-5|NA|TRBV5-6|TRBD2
CASSLALGLAGAETQYF
TGTGCCAGCAGCTTGGCGCTAGGACTAGCGGGAGCAGAGACCCAGTACTTC
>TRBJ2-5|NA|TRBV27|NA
CASSLRGQETQYF
TGTGCCAGCAGTTTACGGGGCCAAGAGACCCAGTACTTC
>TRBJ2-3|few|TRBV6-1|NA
CASSLTSISTDTQYF
TGTGCCAGCAGTCTCACTAGCATCAGCACAGATACGCAGTATTTT
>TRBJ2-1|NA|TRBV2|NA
CASSEQGPYNEQFF
TGTGCCAGCAGTGAACAAGGACCATACAATGAGCAGTTCTTC
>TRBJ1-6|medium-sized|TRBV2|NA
CASSVQGMGSPLHF
TGTGCCAGCAGTGTTCAGGGGATGGGTTCACCCCTCCACTTT
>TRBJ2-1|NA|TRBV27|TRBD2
CASNTWTSGRENEQFF
TGTGCCAGCAATACTTGGACTAGCGGGAGGGAAAATGAGCAGTTCTTC
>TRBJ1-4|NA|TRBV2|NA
CASRLTGLVGEKLFF
TGTGCCAGCAGACTCACCGGTTTGGTGGGTGAAAAACTGTTTTTT
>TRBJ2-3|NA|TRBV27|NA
CASSLLLVTDTQYF
TGTGCCAGCAGTTTATTATTAGTCACAGATACGCAGTATTTT
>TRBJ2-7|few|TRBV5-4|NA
CASSLDPRQDHEQYF
TGTGCCAGCAGCTTGGATCCCCGGCAGGACCACGAGCAGTACTTC
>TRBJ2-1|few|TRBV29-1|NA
CSAIEAGTQQFF
TGCAGCGCAATCGAAGCCGGGACTCAGCAGTTCTTC
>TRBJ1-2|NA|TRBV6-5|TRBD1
CASSSDRVGGYTF
TGTGCCAGCAGTTCTGACAGGGTAGGGGGCTACACCTTC
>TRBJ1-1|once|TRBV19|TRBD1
CASILSGGGEAFF
TGTGCCAGTATCCTATCAGGGGGAGGTGAAGCTTTCTTT
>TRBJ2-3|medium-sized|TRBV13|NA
CASNWRGGTDTQYF
TGTGCCAGCAATTGGAGGGGTGGCACAGATACGCAGTATTTT
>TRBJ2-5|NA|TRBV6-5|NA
CASSPPGAETQYF
TGTGCCAGCAGCCCCCCAGGGGCCGAGACCCAGTACTTC
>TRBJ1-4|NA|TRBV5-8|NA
CASSLGTGQENEKLFF
TGTGCCAGCAGCTTGGGAACAGGGCAAGAGAATGAAAAACTGTTTTTT
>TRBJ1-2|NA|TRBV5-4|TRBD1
CASSSTTGVGYGYTF
TGTGCCAGCAGCTCAACGACAGGGGTAGGGTATGGCTACACCTTC
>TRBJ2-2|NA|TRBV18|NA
CASSPGQGGTGELFF
TGTGCCAGCTCACCAGGACAGGGAGGGACCGGGGAGCTGTTTTTT
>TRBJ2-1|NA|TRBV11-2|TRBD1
CASSRQGAPDNEQFF
TGTGCCAGCAGCCGACAGGGGGCGCCGGACAATGAGCAGTTCTTC
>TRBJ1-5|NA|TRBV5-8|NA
CASSPRPGYSNQPQHF
TGTGCCAGCAGCCCCAGACCGGGATACAGCAATCAGCCCCAGCATTTT
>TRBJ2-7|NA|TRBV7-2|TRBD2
CASSLAPSGTPPQGEQYF
TGTGCCAGCAGCTTGGCCCCTAGCGGGACGCCACCCCAAGGGGAGCAGTACTTC
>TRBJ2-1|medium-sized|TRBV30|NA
CAWSVPGSDYNEQFF
TGTGCCTGGAGTGTACCAGGGAGTGACTACAATGAGCAGTTCTTC
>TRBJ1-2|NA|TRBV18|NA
CASSPSQGHYGYTF
TGTGCCAGCTCACCATCACAGGGACACTATGGCTACACCTTC
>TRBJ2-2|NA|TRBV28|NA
CASSFTGTNTGELFF
TGTGCCAGCAGTTTCACCGGGACCAACACCGGGGAGCTGTTTTTT
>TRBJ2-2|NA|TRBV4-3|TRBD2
CASSQEAIAGNTGELFF
TGCGCCAGCAGCCAAGAAGCGATAGCGGGAAACACCGGGGAGCTGTTTTTT
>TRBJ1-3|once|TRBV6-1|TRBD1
CASGQTGGVGNTIYF
TGTGCCAGCGGGCAGACAGGGGGCGTCGGAAACACCATATATTTT
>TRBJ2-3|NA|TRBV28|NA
CASHQGGSPTDTQYF
TGTGCCAGCCATCAGGGGGGGAGTCCCACAGATACGCAGTATTTT
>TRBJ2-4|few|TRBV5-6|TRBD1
CASSFWDRVSIQYF
TGTGCCAGCAGTTTCTGGGACAGGGTTAGCATTCAGTACTTC
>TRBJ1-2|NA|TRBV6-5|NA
CASREDANYGYTF
TGTGCCAGCCGGGAGGACGCCAACTATGGCTACACCTTC
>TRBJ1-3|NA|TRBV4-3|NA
CASSQKPSGTSSGNTIYF
TGCGCCAGCAGCCAAAAGCCCTCCGGGACATCGTCTGGAAACACCATATATTTT
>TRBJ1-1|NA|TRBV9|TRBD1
CASSARQGAKTMNTEAFF
TGTGCCAGCAGCGCTAGACAGGGGGCAAAGACCATGAACACTGAAGCTTTCTTT
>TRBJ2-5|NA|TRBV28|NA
CASMGSIQETQYF
TGTGCCAGCATGGGCAGCATCCAAGAGACCCAGTACTTC
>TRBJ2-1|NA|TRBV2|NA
CASRSGLGANEQFF
TGTGCCAGCAGATCCGGCCTCGGAGCCAATGAGCAGTTCTTC
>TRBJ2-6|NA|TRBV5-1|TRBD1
CASRPGTGASGANVLTF
TGCGCCAGCAGACCCGGGACAGGGGCATCTGGGGCCAACGTCCTGACTTTC
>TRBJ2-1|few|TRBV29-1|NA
CSVERHNEQFF
TGCAGCGTCGAGCGCCACAATGAGCAGTTCTTC
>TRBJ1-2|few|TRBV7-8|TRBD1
CASSPEQGADYGYTF
TGTGCCAGCAGCCCAGAACAGGGGGCAGACTATGGCTACACCTTC
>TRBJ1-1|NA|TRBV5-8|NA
CAIGGPMNTEAFF
TGTGCCATCGGTGGGCCAATGAACACTGAAGCTTTCTTT
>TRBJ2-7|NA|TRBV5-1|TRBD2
CASSWTSGSESEQYF
TGCGCCAGCAGCTGGACTAGCGGGAGTGAGAGCGAGCAGTACTTC